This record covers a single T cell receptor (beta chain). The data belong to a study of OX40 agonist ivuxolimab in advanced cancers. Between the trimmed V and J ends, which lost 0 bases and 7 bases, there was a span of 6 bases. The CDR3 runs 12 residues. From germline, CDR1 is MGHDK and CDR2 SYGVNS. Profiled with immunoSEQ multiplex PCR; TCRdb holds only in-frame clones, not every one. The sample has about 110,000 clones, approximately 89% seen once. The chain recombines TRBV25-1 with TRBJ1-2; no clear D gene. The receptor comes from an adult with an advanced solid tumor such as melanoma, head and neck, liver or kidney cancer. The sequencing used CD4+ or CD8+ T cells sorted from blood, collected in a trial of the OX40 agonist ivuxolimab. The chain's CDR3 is CASSEYGVGYTF. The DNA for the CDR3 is TGTGCCAGCAGTGAATACGGGGTTGGCTACACCTTC.